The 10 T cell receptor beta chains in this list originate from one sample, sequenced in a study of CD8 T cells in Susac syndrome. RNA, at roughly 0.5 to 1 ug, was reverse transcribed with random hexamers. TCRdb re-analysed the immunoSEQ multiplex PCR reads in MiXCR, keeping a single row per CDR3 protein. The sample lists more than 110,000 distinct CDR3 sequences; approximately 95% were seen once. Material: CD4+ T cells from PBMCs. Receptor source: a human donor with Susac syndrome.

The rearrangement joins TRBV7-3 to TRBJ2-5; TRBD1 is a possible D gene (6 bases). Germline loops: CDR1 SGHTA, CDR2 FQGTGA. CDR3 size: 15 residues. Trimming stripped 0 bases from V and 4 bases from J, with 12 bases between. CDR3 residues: CASSLTSGVGETQYF. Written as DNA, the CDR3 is TGTGCCAGCAGCTTAACGTCAGGGGTGGGAGAGACCCAGTACTTC.

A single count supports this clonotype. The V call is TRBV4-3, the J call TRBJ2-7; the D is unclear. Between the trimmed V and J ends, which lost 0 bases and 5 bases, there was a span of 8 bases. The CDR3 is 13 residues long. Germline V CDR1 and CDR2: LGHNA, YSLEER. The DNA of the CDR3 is TGCGCCAGCAGCCAAGATCTTAATGACGAGCAGTACTTC. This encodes CASSQDLNDEQYF.

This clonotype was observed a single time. As DNA, the CDR3 is TGTGCCAGCAGCTGGGGTTCCTATGGCTACACCTTC. Protein sequence: CASSWGSYGYTF. The gene calls are TRBV12-3 or TRBV12-4 and TRBJ1-2, with unresolved D. The CDR3 runs 12 residues. Trimming took off 6 bases at V and 4 bases at J, with 9 bases between the two ends.

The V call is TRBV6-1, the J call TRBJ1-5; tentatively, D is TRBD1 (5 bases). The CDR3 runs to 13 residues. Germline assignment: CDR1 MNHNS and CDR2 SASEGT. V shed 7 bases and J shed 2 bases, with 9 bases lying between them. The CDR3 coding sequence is TGTGCCAGCACTTTGGGGGGCAATCAGCCCCAGCATTTT. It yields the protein CASTLGGNQPQHF.

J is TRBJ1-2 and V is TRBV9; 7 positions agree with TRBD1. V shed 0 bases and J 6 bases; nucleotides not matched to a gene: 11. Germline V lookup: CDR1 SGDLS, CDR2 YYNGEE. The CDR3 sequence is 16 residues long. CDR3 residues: CASSVAARGGGDGYTF. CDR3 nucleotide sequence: TGTGCCAGCAGCGTAGCCGCACGGGGAGGGGGCGATGGCTACACCTTC. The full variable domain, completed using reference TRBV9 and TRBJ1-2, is DSGVTQTPKHLITATGQRVTLRCSPRSGDLSVYWYQQSLDQGLQFLIQYYNGEERAKGNILERFSAQQFPDLHSELNLSSLELGDSALYFCASSVAARGGGDGYTFGSGTRLTVV.

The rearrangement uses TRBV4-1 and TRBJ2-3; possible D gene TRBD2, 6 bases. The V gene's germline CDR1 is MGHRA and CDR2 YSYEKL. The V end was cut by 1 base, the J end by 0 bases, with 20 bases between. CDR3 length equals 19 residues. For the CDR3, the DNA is TGCGCCAGCAGCCAAGTATCCTTGAGAGGCCTAGCGAGCACAGATACGCAGTATTTT. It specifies CASSQVSLRGLASTDTQYF.

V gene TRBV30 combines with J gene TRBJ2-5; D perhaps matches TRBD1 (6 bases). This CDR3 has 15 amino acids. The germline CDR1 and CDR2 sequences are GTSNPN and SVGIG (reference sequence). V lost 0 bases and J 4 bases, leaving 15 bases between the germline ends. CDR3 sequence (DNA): TGTGCCTGGAGTGTACGGGGTCAGGGGAGAGAGACCCAGTACTTC. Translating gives CAWSVRGQGRETQYF.

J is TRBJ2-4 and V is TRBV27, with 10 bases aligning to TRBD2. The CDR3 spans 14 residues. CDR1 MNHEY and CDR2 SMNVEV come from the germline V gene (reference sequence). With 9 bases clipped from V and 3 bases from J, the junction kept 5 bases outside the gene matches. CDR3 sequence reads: CASKAGGNKNIQYF. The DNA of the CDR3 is TGTGCCAGTAAAGCGGGAGGGAACAAAAACATTCAGTACTTC.

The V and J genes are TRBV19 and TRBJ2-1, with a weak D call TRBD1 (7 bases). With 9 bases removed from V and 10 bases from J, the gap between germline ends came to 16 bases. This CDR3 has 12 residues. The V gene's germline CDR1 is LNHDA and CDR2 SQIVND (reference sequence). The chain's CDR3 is CASGGTAREQFF. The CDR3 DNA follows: TGTGCCAGCGGAGGGACAGCTAGGGAGCAGTTCTTC.

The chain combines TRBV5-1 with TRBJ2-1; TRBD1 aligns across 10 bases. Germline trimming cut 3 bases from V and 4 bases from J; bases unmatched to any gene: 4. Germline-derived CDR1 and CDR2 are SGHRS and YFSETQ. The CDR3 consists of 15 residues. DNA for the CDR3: TGCGCCAGCAGCTCAGAGGGACAGGGGTACAATGAGCAGTTCTTC. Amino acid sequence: CASSSEGQGYNEQFF.